This TCR beta chain was sequenced during a study of T cell responses to AZD1222 COVID-19 vaccine. General study findings and limits: Among the donors, most were white British and more were female, and clonal diversity was possibly underestimated. The CD4 TCRs associated with vaccination extended across spike and predominated at 160-218 and 743-854.

Repertoires were generated with immunoSEQ multiplex PCR, while TCRdb's copy carries only in-frame clones and drops some. The repertoire holds 99,000 or so clones, about 88% seen once, with around 45% in the top ten. The length of the CDR3 is 17 residues. Germline CDR1 KGHSH, CDR2 LQKENI. Unmatched junction bases numbered 9, after V lost 0 bases and J lost 6 bases. Remarks on this clone: Its antigen is unknown.

The sequencing here drew on peripheral blood, taken 28 days after the second AZD1222 dose. The V call is TRBV18, the J call TRBJ2-1, with 9 bases matching TRBD2. This receptor was taken from an adult who received the AZD1222 COVID-19 vaccine. The CDR3 coding sequence is TGTGCCAGCTCACCACCTTCCGTGGCTAGCGGGACCAATGAGCAGTTCTTC. Its translation is CASSPPSVASGTNEQFF.